Presented here are 30 T cell receptor beta chains from one specimen sequenced in a study of cytomegalovirus exposure and HLA in healthy donors. The PCR made use of 60 Vbeta and 13 Jbeta primers. Only in-frame clones appear in the TCRdb table, and some are missing; sequencing was by immunoSEQ multiplex PCR. The sample records roughly 140,000 clones, 76% being singletons. The sequenced sample consisted of PBMCs. The receptor source for this set is a man aged 18 to 30 in good health and CMV-seronegative.

The chain employs TRBV27 and TRBJ2-7; D may be TRBD2 (7 bases). This CDR3 is 17 amino acids long. The V end was cut by 0 bases, the J end by 1 base, with 16 bases between. Germline assignment: CDR1 MNHEY and CDR2 SMNVEV (reference sequence). The CDR3 protein is CASSLSSPRGGSYEQYF. CDR3 DNA: TGTGCCAGCAGTTTATCAAGCCCGAGGGGGGGATCCTACGAGCAGTACTTC.

The V gene is TRBV6-1, the J gene TRBJ1-2, with TRBD1 matching over 8 bases. The CDR3 spans 14 residues. The V gene's germline CDR1 is MNHNS and CDR2 SASEGT. V lost 4 bases to trimming and J lost 6 bases; unmatched junction nucleotides: 7. CDR3: CASSGDRGTNGYTF. In nucleotides, the CDR3 is TGTGCCAGCAGTGGCGACAGGGGAACGAATGGCTACACCTTC.

The DNA for the CDR3 is TGTGCCAGCAGCTTAAACCCCACAGGGGTTGTGGAGACCCAGTACTTC. It specifies CASSLNPTGVVETQYF. The chain carries TRBV7-3 and TRBJ2-5, with TRBD1 identical over 7 bases. Looked up from germline, CDR1 is SGHTA and CDR2 is FQGTGA. Trimming removed 1 base from V and 5 bases from J; junction bases left unmatched: 10. This CDR3 is built from 16 residues.

This chain joins TRBV11-1 and TRBJ2-4, with TRBD1 matching 9 bases. The germline gives CDR1 SGHAT, CDR2 FQDESV (reference sequence). This CDR3 contains 14 residues. V was pared by 6 bases and J by 4 bases, with 4 bases of the junction left unmatched. Written as DNA, the CDR3 is TGTGCCAGCAGACAGGGACAGGGTAAAAACATTCAGTACTTC. This translates into CASRQGQGKNIQYF.

The gene calls are TRBV5-1 and TRBJ2-1; maybe TRBD1 (5 bases). V lost 2 bases and J 6 bases, leaving 6 bases between the germline ends. In germline, CDR1 is SGHRS, CDR2 YFSETQ. This CDR3 is 12 amino acids long. In DNA form, the CDR3 reads TGCGCCAGCAGCTTAACAGGCAATGAGCAGTTCTTC. Encoded protein: CASSLTGNEQFF.

This rearrangement joins TRBV5-1 to TRBJ2-1; 12 bases fit TRBD2. The V segment lost 3 bases and the J segment 6 bases; nucleotides outside the gene matches: 4. This CDR3 has 15 residues. Germline CDR1 is SGHRS and CDR2 is YFSETQ. The CDR3 region has the DNA TGCGCCAGCAGCTGGACTAGCGGGAACACCAATGAGCAGTTCTTC. It codes for CASSWTSGNTNEQFF.

This clone was found a few times. The V call is TRBV11-3, the J call TRBJ1-2, with D hard to call. Germline CDR1 is SGHNT and CDR2 is YENEEA. The CDR3 has 13 residues. V gave up 3 bases and J gave up 2 bases, with 7 bases separating them. The CDR3 coding sequence is TGTGCCAGCAGCTTTTCGCTAAACTATGGCTACACCTTC. Residues: CASSFSLNYGYTF.

The table lists this clone with a few counts. The chain links TRBV7-7 to TRBJ1-5; D is ambiguous. Germline-derived CDR1 and CDR2 are SSHAT and FNYEAQ (reference sequence). This CDR3 has 13 amino acids. V was pared by 2 bases and J by 7 bases, with 9 bases between. Here the CDR3 DNA reads TGTGCCAGCAGCTTAAACACGAACCAGCCCCAGCATTTT. This gives the protein CASSLNTNQPQHF.

The chain recombines TRBV10-3 with TRBJ2-7, with 10 bases matching TRBD1. V was clipped by 8 bases and J by 1 base; unmatched bases: 8. This CDR3 is built from 15 residues. Germline loops: CDR1 ENHRY, CDR2 SYGVKD. CDR3 loop: CAIGGGTGDSYEQYF. The CDR3 DNA sequence: TGTGCCATCGGAGGCGGGACAGGGGATTCCTACGAGCAGTACTTC.

The chain is built from TRBV7-2 and TRBJ2-4; no reliable D call. The ends were cut back, 4 bases at V and 3 bases at J, with 7 bases in the middle. In germline, CDR1 is SGHTA, CDR2 FQGNSA. The CDR3 consists of 13 residues. The chain's CDR3 is CASSSHGKNIQYF. CDR3 coding DNA: TGTGCCAGCAGCTCGCACGGCAAAAACATTCAGTACTTC.

In DNA form, the CDR3 reads TGTGCCACCGGGGAGTCCGGGAGGGCCCGGGAAGAGACCCAGTACTTC. It codes for CATGESGRAREETQYF. The chain couples TRBV28 to TRBJ2-5; 8 bases fit TRBD2. The CDR3 loop spans 16 amino acids. Looked up from germline, CDR1 is MDHEN and CDR2 is SYDVKM. J was trimmed by 3 bases and V by 10 bases; bases with no gene match: 16.

The genes are TRBV27 and TRBJ2-1; 9 bases fit TRBD2. This CDR3 spans 15 amino acids. With V trimmed by 6 bases and J by 9 bases, 12 bases remained unmatched. Germline CDR1 reads MNHEY; CDR2 reads SMNVEV (reference sequence). CDR3 DNA: TGTGCCAGCAGGCTGAGCGGGGGGATCCGGCCTGAGCAGTTCTTC. Its protein product is CASRLSGGIRPEQFF.

The chain uses TRBV4-1 and TRBJ2-5; no clear D gene. Trimming cost V 0 bases and J 3 bases, with 5 bases left between them. Germline-derived CDR1 and CDR2 are MGHRA and YSYEKL. The CDR3 spans 13 residues. The CDR3 loop is CASSQDSEETQYF. CDR3 DNA sequence: TGCGCCAGCAGCCAAGATTCAGAAGAGACCCAGTACTTC.

The rearrangement uses TRBV5-4 and TRBJ2-5; no clear D. From germline, CDR1 is SGHNT and CDR2 YYREEE (reference sequence). Trimming pared 3 bases from V and 2 bases from J, leaving 14 bases between. The CDR3 runs to 15 residues. The DNA of the CDR3 is TGTGCCAGCAGCTCAGAACAGAAATTACAAGAGACCCAGTACTTC. Its translation is CASSSEQKLQETQYF.

CDR3 in DNA: TGTGCCTGGAGTTTCTCCAACAGGGCCCAGCCCCAGCATTTT. Its protein is CAWSFSNRAQPQHF. J is TRBJ1-5 and V is TRBV30, with D maybe TRBD1 (6 bases). From germline, CDR1 is GTSNPN and CDR2 SVGIG (reference sequence). This CDR3 contains 14 residues. Between the trimmed V and J ends, which lost 2 bases and 7 bases, there was a span of 15 bases.

The chain couples TRBV10-1 to TRBJ2-1, with a tentative D call TRBD1 (5 bases). Trimming pared 3 bases from V and 4 bases from J, leaving 13 bases between. This CDR3 contains 15 residues. Germline V gene sequence: CDR1 WNHNN, CDR2 SYGVQD (reference sequence). The CDR3 region has the DNA TGCGCCAGCAGTGACATTTCGGCAGGGTACAATGAGCAGTTCTTC. Translation: CASSDISAGYNEQFF.

V and J are TRBV5-8 and TRBJ2-1; D is perhaps TRBD2 (5 bases). Germline V lookup: CDR1 SGHTS, CDR2 YDEGEE. Between the trimmed V and J ends, which lost 4 bases and 4 bases, there was a span of 15 bases. This CDR3 has 15 amino acids. CDR3 sequence reads: CASSAGIARYNEQFF. As DNA, the CDR3 is TGTGCCAGCAGCGCCGGAATAGCGCGTTACAATGAGCAGTTCTTC.

This clone has a handful of counts. The gene calls are TRBV6-5 and TRBJ1-5, with 8 positions matching TRBD1. Germline loops: CDR1 MNHEY, CDR2 SVGAGI. The CDR3 has 13 residues. Trimming cost V 5 bases and J 7 bases; bases outside gene matches: 4. Here the CDR3 DNA reads TGTGCCAGCAGTGTTGACAGGGGCCAGCCCCAGCATTTT. Translation: CASSVDRGQPQHF.

This clone was counted a few times. V usage is TRBV19 and J usage is TRBJ1-5; D uncertain. In germline, CDR1 is LNHDA, CDR2 SQIVND (reference sequence). The CDR3 sequence is 15 residues long. Trimming left V 6 bases short and J 0 bases short, with 12 bases between. The CDR3 protein is CASREATYSNQPQHF. CDR3 nucleotides: TGTGCCAGTAGGGAGGCCACTTATAGCAATCAGCCCCAGCATTTT.

This chain joins TRBV27 and TRBJ1-5, with 8 bases matching TRBD1. Germline V gene data show CDR1 as MNHEY and CDR2 as SMNVEV (reference sequence). CDR3 length: 17 residues. The ends lost 5 bases at V and 1 base at J; junction bases unmatched: 10. CDR3 amino acids: CASSIARTGGSNQPQHF. The CDR3 coding sequence is TGTGCCAGCAGTATTGCCCGAACAGGGGGAAGCAATCAGCCCCAGCATTTT.

The rearrangement uses TRBV19 and TRBJ2-7; tentatively, D is TRBD2 (6 bases). There are 14 residues in the CDR3. Germline-derived CDR1 and CDR2 are LNHDA and SQIVND (reference sequence). V dropped 3 bases and J dropped 1 base, with 10 bases sitting between them. CDR3 sequence (DNA): TGTGCCAGTAGTATCGGGGGTATGTCCTACGAGCAGTACTTC. Translating gives CASSIGGMSYEQYF. The variable domain in full, with the rest retrieved from reference TRBV19 and TRBJ2-7, is DGGITQSPKYLFRKEGQNVTLSCEQNLNHDAMYWYRQDPGQGLRLIYYSQIVNDFQKGDIAEGYSVSREKKESFPLTVTSAQKNPTAFYLCASSIGGMSYEQYFGPGTRLTVT.

V is TRBV28 and J is TRBJ2-4, with D possibly TRBD1 on 7 matching bases. CDR1 and CDR2 from the germline V gene are MDHEN and SYDVKM. The CDR3 has 14 amino acids. Trimming removed 5 bases at V and 7 bases at J, with 15 bases between. The CDR3 here is CASSKGGQWNIQYF. The CDR3 coding sequence is TGTGCCAGCAGTAAGGGGGGACAGTGGAACATTCAGTACTTC.

The V gene is TRBV6-1, the J gene TRBJ2-7, with D possibly TRBD2 on 6 matching bases. With 0 bases removed from V and 6 bases from J, the gap between germline ends came to 24 bases. The CDR3 extends over 18 amino acids. Germline loops: CDR1 MNHNS, CDR2 SASEGT. CDR3 bases: TGTGCCAGCAGTGAAGCCCGGTTGGCTCAGTTTATGGGGGGCGAGCAGTACTTC. It specifies CASSEARLAQFMGGEQYF.

The chain is built from TRBV18 and TRBJ1-2; maybe TRBD1 (6 bases). CDR1 is KGHSH, CDR2 LQKENI, per germline. Trimming pared 3 bases from V and 14 bases from J, leaving 22 bases between. The CDR3 loop spans 14 amino acids. CDR3 in DNA: TGTGCCAGCTCACCGGACAGTGGGACGATTTTTATGACCTTC. Its translation is CASSPDSGTIFMTF.

J is TRBJ2-1 and V is TRBV19; TRBD1 matches 8 bases. Per germline, CDR1 LNHDA and CDR2 SQIVND (reference sequence). After removal of 5 bases from V and 3 bases from J, the junction contained 18 bases not matched to a gene. The CDR3 spans 19 residues. The CDR3 region is CASSPTTAGSGGFYNEQFF. DNA of the CDR3: TGTGCCAGTAGTCCCACCACCGCCGGCTCAGGGGGCTTCTACAATGAGCAGTTCTTC.

This chain connects TRBV7-8 to TRBJ1-1, with 7 bases fitting TRBD1. V trimming: 4 bases; J trimming: 5 bases; junction bases outside the gene matches: 13. Germline V gives CDR1 SGHVS, CDR2 FQNEAQ. The CDR3 contains 16 residues. CDR3 in amino acids: CASSYWSGDSPTEAFF. The CDR3 DNA follows: TGTGCCAGCAGCTATTGGTCGGGGGACAGTCCAACTGAAGCTTTCTTT.

The V and J genes are TRBV19 and TRBJ2-1; no clear D. V was cut by 4 bases and J by 3 bases, with 16 bases left in between. The CDR3 spans 16 residues. The germline V gene encodes CDR1 LNHDA and CDR2 SQIVND (reference sequence). CDR3 sequence: CASSTPVGLSYNEQFF. The DNA of the CDR3 is TGTGCCAGTAGTACCCCCGTGGGCCTGAGCTACAATGAGCAGTTCTTC.

The CDR3 here is CASQGGRANNSPLHF. The CDR3 coding sequence is TGTGCCAGCCAGGGGGGCCGGGCTAATAATTCACCCCTCCACTTT. J is TRBJ1-6 and V is TRBV2; 7 positions match TRBD1. Germline trimming cut 8 bases from V and 5 bases from J; bases unmatched to any gene: 9. Germline CDR1 and CDR2: SNHLY and FYNNEI. This CDR3 is 15 amino acids long.

This chain connects TRBV9 to TRBJ2-5, with 7 bases fitting TRBD1. Germline CDR1 reads SGDLS; CDR2 reads YYNGEE. Trimming removed 4 bases from V and 2 bases from J; junction bases left unmatched: 23. This CDR3 has 20 amino acids. The CDR3 is CASSPIRALGQATLQETQYF. The CDR3 region has the DNA TGTGCCAGCAGCCCTATAAGGGCCTTAGGACAGGCTACCCTTCAAGAGACCCAGTACTTC.

The CDR3 sequence is CASSLEGLGTEAFF. The CDR3 DNA is TGTGCCAGCAGCTTAGAGGGGTTGGGCACTGAAGCTTTCTTT. This chain uses TRBV7-2 with TRBJ1-1, with D perhaps matching TRBD1 (5 bases). The V end was cut by 1 base, the J end by 4 bases, with 10 bases between. CDR1 and CDR2 from the germline V gene are SGHTA and FQGNSA. The CDR3 has 14 amino acids.